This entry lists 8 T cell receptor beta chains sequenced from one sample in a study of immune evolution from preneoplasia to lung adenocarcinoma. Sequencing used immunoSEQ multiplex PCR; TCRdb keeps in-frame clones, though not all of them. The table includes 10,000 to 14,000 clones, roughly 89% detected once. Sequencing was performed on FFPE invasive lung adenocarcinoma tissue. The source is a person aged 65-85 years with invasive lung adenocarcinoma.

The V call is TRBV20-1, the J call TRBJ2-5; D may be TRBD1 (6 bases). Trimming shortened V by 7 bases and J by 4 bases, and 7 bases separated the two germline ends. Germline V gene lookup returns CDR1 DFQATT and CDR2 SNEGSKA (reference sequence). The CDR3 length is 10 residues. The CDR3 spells CSVQGETQYF. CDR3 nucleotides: TGCAGTGTACAGGGAGAGACCCAGTACTTC.

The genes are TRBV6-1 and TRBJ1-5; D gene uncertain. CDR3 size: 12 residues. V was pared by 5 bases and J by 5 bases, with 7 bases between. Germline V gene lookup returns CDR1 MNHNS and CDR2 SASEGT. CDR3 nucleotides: TGTGCCAGCAGTATAGGGCATCAGCCCCAGCATTTT. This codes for CASSIGHQPQHF.

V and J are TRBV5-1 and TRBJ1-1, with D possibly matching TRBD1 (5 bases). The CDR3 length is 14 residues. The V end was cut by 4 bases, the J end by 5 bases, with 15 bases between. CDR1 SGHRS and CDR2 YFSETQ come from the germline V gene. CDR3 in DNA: TGCGCCAGCAGCCGGGACTCCCGAACGACTGAAGCTTTCTTT. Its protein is CASSRDSRTTEAFF.

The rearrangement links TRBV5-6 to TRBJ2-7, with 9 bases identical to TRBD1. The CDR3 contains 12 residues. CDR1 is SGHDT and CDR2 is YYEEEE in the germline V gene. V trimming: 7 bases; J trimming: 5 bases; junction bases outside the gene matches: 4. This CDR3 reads CASDRGNDEQYF. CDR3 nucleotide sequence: TGTGCCAGCGACAGGGGGAACGACGAGCAGTACTTC.

Written as DNA, the CDR3 is TGTGCCAGCACCTCCCCCGGACAGCCCAACTATGGCTACACCTTC. It specifies CASTSPGQPNYGYTF. The V and J genes are TRBV28 and TRBJ1-2, with D possibly matching TRBD1 (6 bases). Deletions cut 7 bases from V and 2 bases from J, with 17 bases between. In germline, CDR1 is MDHEN, CDR2 SYDVKM. This CDR3 has 15 residues.

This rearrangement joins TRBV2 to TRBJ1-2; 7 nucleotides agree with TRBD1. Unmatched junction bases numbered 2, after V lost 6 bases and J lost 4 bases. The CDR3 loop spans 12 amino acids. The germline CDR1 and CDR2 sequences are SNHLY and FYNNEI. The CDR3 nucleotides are TGTGCCAGCAGCGGGACAGTCTATGGCTACACCTTC. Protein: CASSGTVYGYTF.

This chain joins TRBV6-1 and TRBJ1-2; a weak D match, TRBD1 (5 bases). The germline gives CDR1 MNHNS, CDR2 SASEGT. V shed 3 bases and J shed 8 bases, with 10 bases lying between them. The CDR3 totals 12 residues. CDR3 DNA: TGTGCCAGCAGTGAGCACGGGGGAGGCTACACCTTC. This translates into CASSEHGGGYTF.

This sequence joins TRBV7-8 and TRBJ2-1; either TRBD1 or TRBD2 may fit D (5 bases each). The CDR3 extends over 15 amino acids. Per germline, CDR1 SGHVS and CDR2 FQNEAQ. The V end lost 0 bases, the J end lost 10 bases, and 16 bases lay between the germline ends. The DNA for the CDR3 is TGTGCCAGCAGCTTAGCAGATGGGGGTGGGCGAGAGCAGTTCTTC. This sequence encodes CASSLADGGGREQFF.